Each of the 8 T cell receptor beta chains below was sequenced from the same sample in a study of T cell changes during pregnancy in multiple sclerosis. Some clones are missing from TCRdb's copy, which holds only in-frame ones; the method was immunoSEQ multiplex PCR. This table holds under 95,000 clones, roughly 93% found once. Sequenced material: peripheral blood, taken in the second trimester of pregnancy. The source is a female donor in good health, enrolled as a control in a pregnancy study.

J is TRBJ2-1 and V is TRBV25-1, with 12 bases aligning to TRBD1. The germline gives CDR1 MGHDK, CDR2 SYGVNS. V was pared by 4 bases and J by 7 bases, with 8 bases of the junction left unmatched. The CDR3 runs 16 residues. CDR3: CASSVPGQGAGNEQFF. The CDR3 DNA is TGTGCCAGCAGTGTGCCGGGACAGGGGGCAGGTAATGAGCAGTTCTTC.

This chain links TRBV7-2 with TRBJ1-3; D ambiguous. CDR1 and CDR2 from the germline V gene are SGHTA and FQGNSA. This CDR3 is built from 16 residues. V dropped 4 bases and J dropped 4 bases, with 17 bases sitting between them. The CDR3 nucleotides read TGTGCCAGCAGCTCTCCGATGGTCAGGCAGGGAAACACCATATATTTT. It yields the protein CASSSPMVRQGNTIYF.

This chain connects TRBV5-1 to TRBJ1-1; no definite D call. The CDR3 spans 14 residues. The V end was cut by 3 bases, the J end by 1 base, with 10 bases between. Germline-derived CDR1 and CDR2 are SGHRS and YFSETQ. The DNA of the CDR3 is TGCGCCAGCAGCTCACCTACCGGGAACACTGAAGCTTTCTTT. It yields the protein CASSSPTGNTEAFF.

V gene TRBV12-5 combines with J gene TRBJ2-5; TRBD2 is a possible D gene (5 bases). V lost 2 bases to trimming and J lost 4 bases, with 8 bases between them. The CDR3 has 13 residues. Germline CDR1 and CDR2: LGHNT and FRNRAP. The CDR3 DNA is TGTGCTAGTGGTTTGTTTGCGGGAGAGACCCAGTACTTC. It translates to CASGLFAGETQYF.

The J gene is TRBJ1-3, the V gene TRBV2; TRBD1 matches at 12 bases. The germline V gene has CDR1 SNHLY and CDR2 FYNNEI. The length of the CDR3 is 15 residues. With 8 bases clipped from V and 3 bases from J, the junction kept 5 bases outside the gene matches. The CDR3 loop reads CASRGTGGGGNTIYF. DNA for the CDR3: TGTGCCAGCCGAGGGACAGGGGGCGGTGGAAACACCATATATTTT.

The chain joins TRBV25-1 to TRBJ1-1; maybe TRBD1 (5 bases). Per the germline V gene, CDR1 is MGHDK and CDR2 is SYGVNS. The CDR3 contains 12 residues. V gave up 5 bases and J gave up 5 bases, with 9 bases separating them. This chain's CDR3 is CASSPGTTEAFF. CDR3 bases: TGTGCCAGCAGTCCCGGGACTACTGAAGCTTTCTTT. The full variable domain, rest sourced from reference TRBV25-1 and TRBJ1-1, is EADIYQTPRYLVIGTGKKITLECSQTMGHDKMYWYQQDPGMELHLIHYSYGVNSTEKGDLSSESTVSRIRTEHFPLTLESARPSHTSQYLCASSPGTTEAFFGQGTRLTVV.

The V and J genes are TRBV11-3 and TRBJ2-3, with D possibly TRBD1 on 6 matching bases. V lost 3 bases and J lost 0, with 7 bases in between. Germline loops: CDR1 SGHNT, CDR2 YENEEA. The CDR3 sequence is 14 residues long. The DNA for the CDR3 is TGTGCCAGCAGCTTCGGACAGAGCACAGATACGCAGTATTTT. This codes for CASSFGQSTDTQYF. The full variable domain, rest sourced from reference TRBV11-3 and TRBJ2-3, is EAGVVQSPRYKIIEKKQPVAFWCNPISGHNTLYWYLQNLGQGPELLIRYENEEAVDDSQLPKDRFSAERLKGVDSTLKIQPAELGDSAVYLCASSFGQSTDTQYFGPGTRLTVL.

The chain carries TRBV12-5 and TRBJ2-2; 7 bases line up with TRBD1. With V trimmed by 3 bases and J by 3 bases, 4 bases remained unmatched. This CDR3 is 15 amino acids long. Germline CDR1 is LGHNT and CDR2 is FRNRAP. The CDR3 sequence is CASGFSGQYTGELFF. DNA for the CDR3: TGTGCTAGTGGTTTCTCGGGACAGTACACCGGGGAGCTGTTTTTT.